This T cell receptor (beta chain) was obtained from a study of monozygotic twins with cystic fibrosis. Germline CDR1 is MRHNA and CDR2 is SNTAGT. Trimming removed 5 bases from V and 6 bases from J; junction bases left unmatched: 8. The CDR3 has 15 residues. In the case of this clone: Its antigen remains unknown.

Generated by immunoSEQ multiplex PCR, the TCRdb table keeps only in-frame clones and is missing some. Of approximately 33,000 clones in the sample, 84% were seen once. Study-wide findings and caveats: Unrelated CF individuals shared fewer identical clonotypes than monozygotic CF twins.

The sequencing input was blood. The TCR comes from a girl between 2 and 10 years old with cystic fibrosis. V and J are TRBV6-4 and TRBJ2-3; 10 bases are a match to TRBD2. Here the CDR3 DNA reads TGTGCCAGCAGTCATAGCGGGGGGACCGGGGATACGCAGTATTTT. It translates to CASSHSGGTGDTQYF.